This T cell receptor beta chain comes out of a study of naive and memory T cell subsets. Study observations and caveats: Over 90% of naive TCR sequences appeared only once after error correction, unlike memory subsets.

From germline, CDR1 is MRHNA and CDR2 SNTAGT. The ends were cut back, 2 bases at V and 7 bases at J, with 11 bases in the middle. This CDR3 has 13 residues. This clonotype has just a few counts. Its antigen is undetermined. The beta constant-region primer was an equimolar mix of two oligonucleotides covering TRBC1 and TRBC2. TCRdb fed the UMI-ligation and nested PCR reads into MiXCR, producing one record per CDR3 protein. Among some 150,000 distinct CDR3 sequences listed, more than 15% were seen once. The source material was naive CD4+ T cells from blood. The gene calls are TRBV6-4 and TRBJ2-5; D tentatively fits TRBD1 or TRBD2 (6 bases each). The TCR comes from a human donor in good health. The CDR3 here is CASSDGEGGTQYF. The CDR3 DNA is TGTGCCAGCAGTGACGGAGAGGGGGGGACCCAGTACTTC.